Below, one TCR beta chain is given with its context. As handled by the study authors: Reference gene primers were amplified, and this amplification served to estimate nucleated cell counts. Sequencing was performed with immunoSEQ multiplex PCR; in TCRdb, only in-frame clones are kept and a portion is missing. V and J calls and clone size are as listed in that table; D and trimming were resolved from the DNA. Among some 45,000 clones listed, 75% to 90% were seen once. Trimming left V 6 bases short and J 3 bases short, with 15 bases between. The length of the CDR3 is 15 residues. CDR1 is MNHEY, CDR2 SVGAGI, per germline. The data are from a study of blood T cell repertoires in COVID-19. For the study at large: Samples representing acute and convalescent COVID-19 were sourced from the United States, Italy and Spain. PBMCs, B-cell-depleted T cells, or T cells were the source of the cDNA or gDNA that made up the material.

The chain is built from TRBV6-5 and TRBJ1-5; D possibly corresponds to TRBD1 (5 bases). Sequenced: peripheral blood. The sequence was collected from a human donor with active COVID-19. The donor label of this sample is uncertain. The CDR3 reads CASSPQGGPNQPQHF. The CDR3 DNA is TGTGCCAGCAGCCCCCAGGGAGGGCCCAATCAGCCCCAGCATTTT.